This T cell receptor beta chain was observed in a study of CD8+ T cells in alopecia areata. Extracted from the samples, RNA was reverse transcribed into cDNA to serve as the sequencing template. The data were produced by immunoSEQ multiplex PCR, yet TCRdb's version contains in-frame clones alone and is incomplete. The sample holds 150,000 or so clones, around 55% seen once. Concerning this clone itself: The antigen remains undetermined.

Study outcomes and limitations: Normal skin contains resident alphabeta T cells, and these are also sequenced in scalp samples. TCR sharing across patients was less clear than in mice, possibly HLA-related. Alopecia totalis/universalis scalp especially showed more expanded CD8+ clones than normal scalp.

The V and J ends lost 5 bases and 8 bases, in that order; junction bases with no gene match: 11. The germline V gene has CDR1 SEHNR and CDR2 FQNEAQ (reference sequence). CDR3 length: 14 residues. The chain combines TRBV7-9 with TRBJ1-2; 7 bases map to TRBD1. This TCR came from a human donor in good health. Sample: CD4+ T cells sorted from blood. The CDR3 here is CASSTATGTVGYTF. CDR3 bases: TGTGCCAGCAGCACCGCAACCGGGACAGTGGGCTACACCTTC.